The rows below give T cell receptor beta chains drawn from one sample of a study of OX40 agonist ivuxolimab in advanced cancers. Generated by immunoSEQ multiplex PCR, the TCRdb table keeps only in-frame clones and is missing some. The data show about 48,000 clones, 85% to 90% seen once. The starting material was CD4+ or CD8+ T cells sorted from blood, obtained in a trial of the OX40 agonist ivuxolimab. The receptors here all came from an adult with an advanced solid tumor such as melanoma, head and neck, liver or kidney cancer. Each CDR3 is given with its conserved first and last residue. D genes are given only for firm matches. Clone size is stated in some rows and not others, as once, few, many or a class when expanded.

TRBJ2-7,13,TRBV5-1,.,few,TGCGCCAGCAGCCCTGACAGGAGGTACGAGCAGTACTTC,CASSPDRRYEQYF
TRBJ1-2,14,TRBV7-9,.,.,TGTGCCAGCAGCTTTGGAGGTTCCGCCTATGGCTACACCTTC,CASSFGGSAYGYTF
TRBJ2-1,14,TRBV11-3,.,.,TGTGCCAGCAGCTTAGGAGGCAGCTACAATGAGCAGTTCTTC,CASSLGGSYNEQFF
TRBJ2-3,14,TRBV4-2,.,.,TGTGCCAGCAGCCAAGCGGGGAATTCGGATACGCAGTATTTT,CASSQAGNSDTQYF
TRBJ2-3,18,TRBV11-2,.,.,TGTGCCAGCAGCTTAGGAAGGGGGATGGGACTGAACACAGATACGCAGTATTTT,CASSLGRGMGLNTDTQYF
TRBJ2-2,13,TRBV5-1,.,.,TGCGCCAGCAGCTTTCGGAACACCGGGGAGCTGTTTTTT,CASSFRNTGELFF
TRBJ1-5,12,TRBV6-1,.,.,TGTGCCAGTCGACTGGGGAATCAGCCCCAGCATTTT,CASRLGNQPQHF
TRBJ1-1,14,TRBV25-1,TRBD1,.,TGTGCCAGCAGGGGACAGGGGACGAACACTGAAGCTTTCTTT,CASRGQGTNTEAFF
TRBJ2-7,14,TRBV6-6,.,.,TGTGCCAGCAGTTACTGGACCGATACCTACGAGCAGTACTTC,CASSYWTDTYEQYF
TRBJ1-2,15,TRBV10-3,TRBD1,once,TGTGCCATCAGGGGACCGGACAGGGTACCGTCTGGCTACACCTTC,CAIRGPDRVPSGYTF
TRBJ1-1,14,TRBV18,.,few,TGTGCCAGCTCACCATTAGCTATGAACACTGAAGCTTTCTTT,CASSPLAMNTEAFF
TRBJ2-6,19,TRBV5-1,TRBD1,.,TGCGCCAGCAGCTTGGGACAGGGGGCGGTTCTCTCTGGGGCCAACGTCCTGACTTTC,CASSLGQGAVLSGANVLTF
TRBJ1-2,17,TRBV29-1,.,.,TGCAGCGTACTCCAGGGGAGAGAGGGTATTACTAACTATGGCTACACCTTC,CSVLQGREGITNYGYTF
TRBJ1-5,18,TRBV19,TRBD1,.,TGTGCCAGTAGTACCAGACAGGGTCGGGCGTATAGCAATCAGCCCCAGCATTTT,CASSTRQGRAYSNQPQHF
TRBJ2-7,15,TRBV7-9,TRBD2,once,TGTGCCAGCAGCTTAGCTAGCGGGGGCCTCTACGAGCAGTACTTC,CASSLASGGLYEQYF
TRBJ2-1,16,TRBV18,TRBD1,.,TGTGCCAGCTCACCCCGAGGGCAGGGGGTCTACAATGAGCAGTTCTTC,CASSPRGQGVYNEQFF
TRBJ2-1,14,TRBV27,.,.,TGTGCCAGCAGTTCCCGACTAGTGGTCAATGAGCAGTTCTTC,CASSSRLVVNEQFF
TRBJ2-1,14,TRBV6-6,.,.,TGTGCCAGCAGGCCGAGGACACAATACAATGAGCAGTTCTTC,CASRPRTQYNEQFF
TRBJ2-2,14,TRBV11-3,TRBD1,.,TGTGCCAGCAGCCGGACAGGGAACACCGGGGAGCTGTTTTTT,CASSRTGNTGELFF
TRBJ1-1,14,TRBV5-5,.,once,TGTGCCAGCAGCTGGGAAGGGGTGAACACTGAAGCTTTCTTT,CASSWEGVNTEAFF
TRBJ2-5,13,TRBV7-6,.,.,TGTGCCAGCAGCCTCGTTGAGAAAGAGACCCAGTACTTC,CASSLVEKETQYF
TRBJ2-5,14,TRBV6-5,TRBD1,.,TGTGCCAGCAGGCCCGGACAGGGGAGGGAGACCCAGTACTTC,CASRPGQGRETQYF
TRBJ1-3,17,TRBV4-1,.,.,TGCGCCAGCAGCCAAGAGAGCGGTCTCATGAGGGGAAACACCATATATTTT,CASSQESGLMRGNTIYF
TRBJ1-2,15,TRBV4-1,.,.,TGCGCCAGCAGCCAATTGTCGTTTGCTAACTATGGCTACACCTTC,CASSQLSFANYGYTF